The 16 T cell receptor beta chains below were found in one sample sequenced in a study of OX40 agonist ivuxolimab in advanced cancers. Using immunoSEQ multiplex PCR, the repertoire was profiled, and TCRdb retains in-frame clones only, with some absent. The table lists tens of thousands of clones, 89% of them singletons. The source material was CD4+ or CD8+ T cells sorted from blood, sampled in a trial of the OX40 agonist ivuxolimab. The receptors stem from an adult with an advanced solid tumor such as melanoma, head and neck, liver or kidney cancer.

V usage is TRBV4-3 and J usage is TRBJ2-5, with 9 positions matching TRBD2. The CDR3 loop spans 14 amino acids. The germline V gene encodes CDR1 LGHNA and CDR2 YSLEER. V lost 1 base, J lost 7 bases, and 4 bases stayed unmatched. This CDR3 is CASSQGGGDGTQYF. The CDR3 DNA is TGCGCCAGCAGCCAAGGCGGGGGGGATGGGACCCAGTACTTC.

The chain uses TRBV2 and TRBJ2-2, with 9 bases lining up with TRBD1. CDR3 length: 14 residues. The V gene end was trimmed by 6 bases and the J gene end by 2 bases; junction bases not matched to a gene: 1. Germline values: CDR1 SNHLY, CDR2 FYNNEI. CDR3 nucleotide sequence: TGTGCCAGCAGGGGACAGGGCAACACCGGGGAGCTGTTTTTT. Translation: CASRGQGNTGELFF. Supplemented by reference TRBV2 and TRBJ2-2, the full variable domain reads EPEVTQTPSHQVTQMGQEVILRCVPISNHLYFYWYRQILGQKVEFLVSFYNNEISEKSEIFDDQFSVERPDGSNFTLKIRSTKLEDSAMYFCASRGQGNTGELFFGEGSRLTVL.

The chain links TRBV6-6 to TRBJ1-6; unclear D gene. Trimming cost V 2 bases and J 6 bases, with 8 bases left between them. Per the germline V gene, CDR1 is MNHNY and CDR2 is SVGAGI (reference sequence). The CDR3 sequence is 14 residues long. The CDR3: CASSYGRVNSPLHF. As DNA, the CDR3 is TGTGCCAGCAGTTACGGCAGAGTTAATTCACCCCTCCACTTT.

The chain has TRBV7-8 and TRBJ2-5; 7 nucleotides match TRBD1. The CDR3 covers 14 residues. V shed 5 bases and J 3 bases; nucleotides not matched to a gene: 6. Looked up from germline, CDR1 is SGHVS and CDR2 is FQNEAQ. CDR3 sequence (DNA): TGTGCCAGCAGCCCGGGACAGCGTGAAGAGACCCAGTACTTC. Its protein is CASSPGQREETQYF. Drawing the rest from reference TRBV7-8 and TRBJ2-5, the complete variable domain is GAGVSQSPRYKVAKRGQDVALRCDPISGHVSLFWYQQALGQGPEFLTYFQNEAQLDKSGLPSDRFFAERPEGSVSTLKIQRTQQEDSAVYLCASSPGQREETQYFGPGTRLLVL.

The J gene is TRBJ2-7, the V gene TRBV7-8; TRBD2 might be the D (5 bases). Looked up from germline, CDR1 is SGHVS and CDR2 is FQNEAQ. Trimming cost V 3 bases and J 3 bases, with 9 bases left between them. This CDR3 spans 13 amino acids. The CDR3 region has the DNA TGTGCCAGCAGCTTGACGGAGGACTACGAGCAGTACTTC. Translation: CASSLTEDYEQYF.

The chain combines TRBV15 with TRBJ1-3; D gene unclear. Germline V gene lookup returns CDR1 LNHNV and CDR2 YYDKDF (reference sequence). The V gene lost 6 bases and the J gene lost 0 bases, with 9 bases spanning the gap. This CDR3 is built from 14 residues. CDR3 bases: TGTGCCACCAGTAACCGGATCTCTGGAAACACCATATATTTT. Amino acid sequence: CATSNRISGNTIYF. Drawing the rest from reference TRBV15 and TRBJ1-3, the complete variable domain is DAMVIQNPRYQVTQFGKPVTLSCSQTLNHNVMYWYQQKSSQAPKLLFHYYDKDFNNEADTPDNFQSRRPNTSFCFLDIRSPGLGDTAMYLCATSNRISGNTIYFGEGSWLTVV.

The genes are TRBV6-5 and TRBJ1-5, with 9 bases matching TRBD1. The trim removed 6 bases at V and 7 bases at J, leaving 7 bases unmatched. The CDR3 sequence is 14 residues long. Germline V lookup: CDR1 MNHEY, CDR2 SVGAGI. The CDR3 region is CASRIRDRVQPQHF. DNA for the CDR3: TGTGCCAGCAGAATCCGGGACAGGGTACAGCCCCAGCATTTT.

The chain couples TRBV7-9 to TRBJ2-7; D unclear. CDR3 size: 13 residues. Germline V lookup: CDR1 SEHNR, CDR2 FQNEAQ (reference sequence). V lost 1 base and J lost 2, with 6 bases in between. CDR3 sequence reads: CASSLDRAYEQYF. The CDR3 nucleotides are TGTGCCAGCAGCTTAGATAGGGCCTACGAGCAGTACTTC.

Here the CDR3 reads CATSRELLGQGIQPQHF. CDR3 bases: TGTGCCACCAGCAGAGAATTATTGGGGCAGGGAATTCAGCCCCAGCATTTT. This chain links TRBV15 with TRBJ1-5, with a tentative D call TRBD1 (5 bases). The CDR3 is made up of 17 amino acids. CDR1 and CDR2 from the germline V gene are LNHNV and YYDKDF (reference sequence). V lost 0 bases, J lost 6 bases, and 18 bases lay in between.

This chain uses TRBV6-1 with TRBJ2-1; 7 nucleotides line up with TRBD2. Germline V gives CDR1 MNHNS, CDR2 SASEGT. CDR3 length equals 13 residues. J lost 8 bases, V lost 4 bases, and 5 bases had no gene match. The CDR3 coding sequence is TGTGCCAGCAGTGTACTAGCGTGGGATGAGCAGTTCTTC. The encoded protein is CASSVLAWDEQFF.

The rearrangement links TRBV15 to TRBJ1-4; D remains unclear. This CDR3 is 13 amino acids long. Trimming shortened V by 0 bases and J by 15 bases, and 14 bases separated the two germline ends. CDR1 and CDR2 (germline): LNHNV, YYDKDF (reference sequence). CDR3 DNA sequence: TGTGCCACCAGCAGAGATCGAGACTCGAGAGTGTTTTTT. Translated, it gives CATSRDRDSRVFF.

The CDR3 DNA sequence: TGCGCCAGCAGCTTGTTTGCGGATTCTAACTATGGCTACACCTTC. Translated, it gives CASSLFADSNYGYTF. The rearrangement joins TRBV5-1 to TRBJ1-2; D gene uncertain. V was clipped by 1 base and J by 0 bases, with 10 bases between them. Germline lookup yields CDR1 SGHRS and CDR2 YFSETQ. The CDR3 sequence is 15 residues long.

The chain combines TRBV5-1 with TRBJ2-7; possibly TRBD2 for D (6 bases). Trimming took 4 bases from V and 1 from J, leaving 12 bases between them. The CDR3 runs to 14 residues. The germline gives CDR1 SGHRS, CDR2 YFSETQ. CDR3 bases: TGCGCCAGCAGCCCTTCGGGAGAGTCCTACGAGCAGTACTTC. Amino acid sequence: CASSPSGESYEQYF.

The CDR3 DNA follows: TGTGCCAGCAGTTATCCCGGAAAGAACACTGAAGCTTTCTTT. Protein sequence: CASSYPGKNTEAFF. The V gene is TRBV6-6, the J gene TRBJ1-1, with D unclear. Germline CDR1 MNHNY, CDR2 SVGAGI (reference sequence). V was shortened by 3 bases and J by 1 base, with 9 bases between the two germline ends. The CDR3 has 14 residues.

The rearrangement uses TRBV5-1 and TRBJ1-2; 8 bases are shared with TRBD1. The CDR3 covers 15 residues. V was pared by 0 bases and J by 0 bases, with 1 base of the junction left unmatched. From germline, CDR1 is SGHRS and CDR2 YFSETQ. The CDR3 nucleotides read TGCGCCAGCAGCTTGGAGACAGGGGCTAACTATGGCTACACCTTC. Amino acid sequence: CASSLETGANYGYTF.

The genes are TRBV2 and TRBJ2-5; D call uncertain. Judging by the DNA end, TRBJ2-7 fits better; the J call may be wrong. Germline values: CDR1 SNHLY, CDR2 FYNNEI. CDR3 length: 12 residues. CDR3 residues: CASRDDTYEQYF. DNA for the CDR3: TGTGCCAGCAGGGACGATACCTACGAGCAGTACTTC.